Described below is a single T cell receptor (beta chain) sequence and its context. Patients included in sequencing had previously demonstrated CD8+CD57+ cell expansion by flow cytometry. Acquired aplastic anemia of severe grade affected all patients. This sample was included in a study of CD8+CD57+ T cells in acquired aplastic anemia. About the study: Sorted CD4+ and CD8+ cells yielded DNA averaging roughly 3.3 ug.

The template for TCR beta VDJ and CDR3 sequence profiling was genomic DNA. MiXCR, applied by TCRdb to the reads, yields one record per CDR3 protein. The sample has roughly 250,000 distinct CDR3 sequences, approximately 82% seen once. The ends were cut back, 2 bases at V and 7 bases at J, with 18 bases in the middle. The germline CDR1 and CDR2 sequences are SGHTA and FQGNSA. CDR3 length: 15 amino acids. Sequencing was performed on sorted CD4+, CD8+, or CD8+CD57+ T cells (not recorded which) from PBMCs. The receptor was derived from a human donor with aplastic anemia. The chain joins TRBV7-2 to TRBJ2-7; D gene uncertain. CDR3 amino acids: CASSLWTARAGEQYV. CDR3 nucleotides: TGTGCCAGCAGCTTATGGACGGCCCGTGCCGGGGAGCAGTACGTC.